This TCR beta chain was recovered during a study of blood T cell repertoires in COVID-19. Study details: Sites across the United States, Italy and Spain contributed samples from acute and convalescent COVID-19. Sample material is recorded as cDNA or gDNA derived from T cells, B-cell-depleted T cells, or PBMCs.

In the original workflow: The assay estimated nucleated cells by amplifying reference gene primers. The method was immunoSEQ multiplex PCR; TCRdb's version includes in-frame clones alone and lacks a portion of them. The D gene and trimming were derived from the DNA, and the V and J assignments and clone size from that table. The sample lists roughly 250,000 clones; 84% were seen once. CDR1 is LGHDT, CDR2 YNNKEL, per germline (reference sequence). V lost 4 bases and J lost 2, with 17 bases in between. This CDR3 spans 16 amino acids. This TCR came from a man aged 45-65 years with active or convalescent COVID-19. The specimen sequenced was peripheral blood. The J gene is TRBJ1-2, the V gene TRBV3-1 (or the pseudogene TRBV3-2), with a tentative D call TRBD1 (5 bases). DNA of the CDR3: TGTGCCAGCAGCCGACGGGGGGGAGGGCCAAACTATGGCTACACCTTC. Its protein product is CASSRRGGGPNYGYTF.